This entry features one T cell receptor (beta chain) sequence. These data originate in a study of T-cell reconstitution after alpha-beta-depleted transplantation in children. A TCRbeta library incorporating unique molecular identifiers was prepared. TCRdb re-called the PCR reads with MiXCR, one entry per CDR3 protein. This sample has almost 500,000 distinct CDR3 sequences, with about 12% found just once. This CDR3 is 12 amino acids long. V was shortened by 6 bases and J by 8 bases, with 12 bases between the two germline ends. The chain couples TRBV12-3 or TRBV12-4 to TRBJ2-3, with a weak D call TRBD1 (7 bases). Sequencing was performed on PBMCs from the stem cell graft donor, taken from the stem cell graft. The receptor comes from a human donor who donated a stem cell graft to a child with combined immunodeficiency. The CDR3 region has the DNA TGTGCCAGCAGGGGGACAGCGGGTACGCAGTATTTT. Translating gives CASRGTAGTQYF.